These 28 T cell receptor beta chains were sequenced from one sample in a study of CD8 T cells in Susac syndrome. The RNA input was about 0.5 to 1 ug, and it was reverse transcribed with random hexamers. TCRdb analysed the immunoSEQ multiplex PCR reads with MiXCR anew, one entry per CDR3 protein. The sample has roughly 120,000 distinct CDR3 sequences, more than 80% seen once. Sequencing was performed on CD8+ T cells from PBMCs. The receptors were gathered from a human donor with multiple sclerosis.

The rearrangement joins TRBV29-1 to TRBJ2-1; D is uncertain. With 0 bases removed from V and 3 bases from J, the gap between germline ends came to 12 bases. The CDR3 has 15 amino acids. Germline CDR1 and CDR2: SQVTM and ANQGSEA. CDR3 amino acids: CSVEDSTMDYNEQFF. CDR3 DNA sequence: TGCAGCGTTGAAGACTCCACAATGGACTACAATGAGCAGTTCTTC.

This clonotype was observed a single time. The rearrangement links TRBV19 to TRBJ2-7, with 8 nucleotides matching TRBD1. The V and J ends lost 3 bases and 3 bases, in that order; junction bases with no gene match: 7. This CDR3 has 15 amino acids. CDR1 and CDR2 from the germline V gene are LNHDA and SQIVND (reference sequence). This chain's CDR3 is CASSMGDRPDYEQYF. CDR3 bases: TGTGCCAGTAGTATGGGGGACAGGCCGGACTACGAGCAGTACTTC.

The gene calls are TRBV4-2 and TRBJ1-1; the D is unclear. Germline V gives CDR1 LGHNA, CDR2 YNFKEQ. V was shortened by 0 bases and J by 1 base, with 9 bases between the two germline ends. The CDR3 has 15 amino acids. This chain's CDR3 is CASSQEGTPNTEAFF. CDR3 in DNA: TGTGCCAGCAGCCAAGAGGGCACACCGAACACTGAAGCTTTCTTT.

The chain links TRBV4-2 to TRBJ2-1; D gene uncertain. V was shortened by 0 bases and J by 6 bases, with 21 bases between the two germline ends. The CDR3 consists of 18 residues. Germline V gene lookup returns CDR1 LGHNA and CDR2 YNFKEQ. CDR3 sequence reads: CASSQDFSELSPGNEQFF. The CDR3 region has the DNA TGTGCCAGCAGCCAAGATTTTTCCGAGCTTTCACCGGGCAATGAGCAGTTCTTC.

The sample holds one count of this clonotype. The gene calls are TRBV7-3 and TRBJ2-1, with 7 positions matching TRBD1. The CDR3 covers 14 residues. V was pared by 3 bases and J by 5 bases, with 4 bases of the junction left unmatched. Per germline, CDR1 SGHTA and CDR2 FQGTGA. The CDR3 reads CASSFRDRNNEQFF. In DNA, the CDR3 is TGTGCCAGCAGCTTCCGGGACAGAAACAATGAGCAGTTCTTC.

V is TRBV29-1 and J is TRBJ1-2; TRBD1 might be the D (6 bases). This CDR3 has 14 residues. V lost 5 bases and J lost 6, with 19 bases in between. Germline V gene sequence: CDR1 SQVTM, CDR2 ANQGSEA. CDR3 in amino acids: CSVWYLGHGNGYTF. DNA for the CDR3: TGCAGCGTTTGGTACTTGGGACATGGCAATGGCTACACCTTC.

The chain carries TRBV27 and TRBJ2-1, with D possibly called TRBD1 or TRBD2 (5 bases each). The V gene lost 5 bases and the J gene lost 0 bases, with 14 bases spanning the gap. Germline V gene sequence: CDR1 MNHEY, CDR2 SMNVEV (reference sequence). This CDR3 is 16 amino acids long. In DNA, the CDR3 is TGTGCCAGCAGTCTAAGGGACGTAAACTCCTACAATGAGCAGTTCTTC. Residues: CASSLRDVNSYNEQFF.

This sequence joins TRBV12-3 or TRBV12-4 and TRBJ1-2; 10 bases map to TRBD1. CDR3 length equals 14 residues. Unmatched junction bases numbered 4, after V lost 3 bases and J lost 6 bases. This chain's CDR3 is CASSFAGTGDGYTF. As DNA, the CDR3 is TGTGCCAGCAGTTTCGCCGGGACAGGGGATGGCTACACCTTC.

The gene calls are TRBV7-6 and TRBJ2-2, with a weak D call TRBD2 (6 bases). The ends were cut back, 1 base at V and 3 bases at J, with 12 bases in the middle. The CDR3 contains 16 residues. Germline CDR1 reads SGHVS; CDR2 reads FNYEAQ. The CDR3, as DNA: TGTGCCAGCAGCTTAGGTCGGGAGTATCACACCGGGGAGCTGTTTTTT. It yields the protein CASSLGREYHTGELFF. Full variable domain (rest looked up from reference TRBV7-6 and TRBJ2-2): GAGVSQSPRYKVTKRGQDVALRCDPISGHVSLYWYRQALGQGPEFLTYFNYEAQQDKSGLPNDRFSAERPEGSISTLTIQRTEQRDSAMYRCASSLGREYHTGELFFGEGSRLTVL.

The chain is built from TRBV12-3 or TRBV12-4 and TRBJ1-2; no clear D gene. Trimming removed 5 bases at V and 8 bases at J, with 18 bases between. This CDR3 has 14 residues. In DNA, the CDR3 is TGTGCCAGCAGTACCGGAGTAGAGAGGAGGGGCTACACCTTC. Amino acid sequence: CASSTGVERRGYTF.

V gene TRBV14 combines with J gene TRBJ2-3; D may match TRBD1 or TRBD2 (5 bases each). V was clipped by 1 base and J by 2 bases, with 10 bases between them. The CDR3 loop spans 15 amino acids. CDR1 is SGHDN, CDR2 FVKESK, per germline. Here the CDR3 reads CASSQGGTNTDTQYF. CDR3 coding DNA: TGTGCCAGCAGCCAAGGGGGGACCAACACAGATACGCAGTATTTT. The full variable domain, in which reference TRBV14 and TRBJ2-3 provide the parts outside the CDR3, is EAGVTQFPSHSVIEKGQTVTLRCDPISGHDNLYWYRRVMGKEIKFLLHFVKESKQDESGMPNNRFLAERTGGTYSTLKVQPAELEDSGVYFCASSQGGTNTDTQYFGPGTRLTVL.

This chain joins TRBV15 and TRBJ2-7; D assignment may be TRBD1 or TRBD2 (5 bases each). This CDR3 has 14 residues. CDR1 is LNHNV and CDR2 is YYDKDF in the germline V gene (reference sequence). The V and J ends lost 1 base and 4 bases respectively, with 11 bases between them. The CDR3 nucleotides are TGTGCCACCAGCAGAGGCCTGGGACGGTACGAGCAGTACTTC. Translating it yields CATSRGLGRYEQYF.

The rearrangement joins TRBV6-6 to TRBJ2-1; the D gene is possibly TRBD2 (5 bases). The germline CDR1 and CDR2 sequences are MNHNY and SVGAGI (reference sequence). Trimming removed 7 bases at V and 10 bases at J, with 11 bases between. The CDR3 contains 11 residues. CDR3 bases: TGTGCCAGCACAAACGGGGTAGAGCAGTTCTTC. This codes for CASTNGVEQFF.

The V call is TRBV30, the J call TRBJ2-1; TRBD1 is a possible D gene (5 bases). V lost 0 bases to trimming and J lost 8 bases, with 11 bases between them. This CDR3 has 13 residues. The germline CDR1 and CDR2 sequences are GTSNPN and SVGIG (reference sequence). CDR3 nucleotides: TGTGCCTGGAGTGTAAGGGTAGGGGATGAGCAGTTCTTC. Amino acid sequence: CAWSVRVGDEQFF.

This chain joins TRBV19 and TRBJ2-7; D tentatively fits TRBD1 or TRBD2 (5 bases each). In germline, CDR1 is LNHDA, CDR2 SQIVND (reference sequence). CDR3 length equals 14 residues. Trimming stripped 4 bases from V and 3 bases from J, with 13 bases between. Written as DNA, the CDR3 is TGTGCCAGTAGTAACCTCCGGGACCGCTACGAGCAGTACTTC. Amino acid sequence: CASSNLRDRYEQYF.

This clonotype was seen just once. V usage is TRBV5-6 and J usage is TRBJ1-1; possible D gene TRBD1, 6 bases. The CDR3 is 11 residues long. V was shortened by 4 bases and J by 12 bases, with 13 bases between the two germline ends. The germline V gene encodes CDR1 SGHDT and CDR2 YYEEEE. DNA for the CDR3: TGTGCCAGCAGCGACCTAGGGGGACCTTTCTTT. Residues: CASSDLGGPFF.

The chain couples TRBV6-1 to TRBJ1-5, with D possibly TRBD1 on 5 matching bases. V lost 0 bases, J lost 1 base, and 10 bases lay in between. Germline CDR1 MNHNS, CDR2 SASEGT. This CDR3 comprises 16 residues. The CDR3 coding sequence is TGTGCCAGCAGTGAAGCTGCATGGGGCAGCAATCAGCCCCAGCATTTT. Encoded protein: CASSEAAWGSNQPQHF.

In DNA, the CDR3 is TGTGCCTGGAGTGTTTGGACGACGGAAGAGACCCAGTACTTC. Protein sequence: CAWSVWTTEETQYF. The V and J genes are TRBV30 and TRBJ2-5, with D uncertain. The CDR3 runs to 14 residues. V was clipped by 0 bases and J by 3 bases, with 11 bases between them. Germline CDR1 GTSNPN, CDR2 SVGIG (reference sequence).

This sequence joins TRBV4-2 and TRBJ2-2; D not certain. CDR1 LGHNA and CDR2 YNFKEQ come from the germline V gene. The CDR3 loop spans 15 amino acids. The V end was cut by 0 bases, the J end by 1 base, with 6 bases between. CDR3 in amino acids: CASSQDKGNTGELFF. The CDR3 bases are TGTGCCAGCAGCCAAGATAAGGGGAACACCGGGGAGCTGTTTTTT.

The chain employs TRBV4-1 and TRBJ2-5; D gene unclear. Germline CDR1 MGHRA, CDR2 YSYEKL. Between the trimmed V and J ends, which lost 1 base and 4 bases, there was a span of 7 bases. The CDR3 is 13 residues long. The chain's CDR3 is CASSQALPETQYF. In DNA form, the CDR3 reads TGCGCCAGCAGCCAAGCACTACCAGAGACCCAGTACTTC.

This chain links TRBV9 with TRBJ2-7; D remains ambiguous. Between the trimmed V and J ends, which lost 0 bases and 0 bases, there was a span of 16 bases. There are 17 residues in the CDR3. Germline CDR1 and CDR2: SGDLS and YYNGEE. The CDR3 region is CASSVVRGPILSYEQYF. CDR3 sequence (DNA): TGTGCCAGCAGCGTAGTGAGAGGACCCATCCTCTCCTACGAGCAGTACTTC.

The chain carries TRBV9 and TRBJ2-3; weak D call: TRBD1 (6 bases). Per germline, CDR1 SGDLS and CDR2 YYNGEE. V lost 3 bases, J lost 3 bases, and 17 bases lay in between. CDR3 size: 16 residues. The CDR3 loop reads CASSESRGRSTDTQYF. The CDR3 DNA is TGTGCCAGCAGCGAGTCGAGGGGGAGAAGTACAGATACGCAGTATTTT.

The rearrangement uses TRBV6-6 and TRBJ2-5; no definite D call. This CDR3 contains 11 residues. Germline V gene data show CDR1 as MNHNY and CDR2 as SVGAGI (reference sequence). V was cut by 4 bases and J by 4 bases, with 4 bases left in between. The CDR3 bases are TGTGCCAGCAGTTTTCTAGAGACCCAGTACTTC. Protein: CASSFLETQYF.

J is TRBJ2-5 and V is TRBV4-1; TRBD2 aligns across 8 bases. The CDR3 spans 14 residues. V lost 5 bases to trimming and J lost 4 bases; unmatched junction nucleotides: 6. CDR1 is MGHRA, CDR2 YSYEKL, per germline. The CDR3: CASSDSGGRETQYF. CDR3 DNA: TGCGCCAGCAGCGACTCGGGGGGGCGAGAGACCCAGTACTTC.

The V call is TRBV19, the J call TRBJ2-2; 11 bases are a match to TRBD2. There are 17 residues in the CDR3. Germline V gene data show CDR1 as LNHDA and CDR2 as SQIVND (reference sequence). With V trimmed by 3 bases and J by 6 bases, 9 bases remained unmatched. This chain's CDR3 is CASSIGGTSGRAGELFF. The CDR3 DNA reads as TGTGCCAGTAGTATCGGCGGGACTAGCGGTCGGGCCGGGGAGCTGTTTTTT.

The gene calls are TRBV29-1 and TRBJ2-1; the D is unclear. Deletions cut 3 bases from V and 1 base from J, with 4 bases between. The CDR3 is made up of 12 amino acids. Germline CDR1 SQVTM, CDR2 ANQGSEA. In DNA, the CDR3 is TGCAGCGTTGATCGTTCCTACAATGAGCAGTTCTTC. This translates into CSVDRSYNEQFF.

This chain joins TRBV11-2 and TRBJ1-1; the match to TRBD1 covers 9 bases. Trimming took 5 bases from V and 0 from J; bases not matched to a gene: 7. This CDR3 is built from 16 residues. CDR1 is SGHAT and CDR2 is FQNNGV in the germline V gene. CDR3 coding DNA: TGTGCCAGCAGCATCCGGGACAGGGAGGTGAACACTGAAGCTTTCTTT. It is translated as CASSIRDREVNTEAFF.

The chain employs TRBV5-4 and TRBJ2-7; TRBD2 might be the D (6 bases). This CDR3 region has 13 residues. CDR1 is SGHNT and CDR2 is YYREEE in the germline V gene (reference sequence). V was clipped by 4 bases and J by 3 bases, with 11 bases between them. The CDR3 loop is CASSAGRNYEQYF. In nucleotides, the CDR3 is TGTGCCAGCAGCGCGGGACGGAACTACGAGCAGTACTTC.